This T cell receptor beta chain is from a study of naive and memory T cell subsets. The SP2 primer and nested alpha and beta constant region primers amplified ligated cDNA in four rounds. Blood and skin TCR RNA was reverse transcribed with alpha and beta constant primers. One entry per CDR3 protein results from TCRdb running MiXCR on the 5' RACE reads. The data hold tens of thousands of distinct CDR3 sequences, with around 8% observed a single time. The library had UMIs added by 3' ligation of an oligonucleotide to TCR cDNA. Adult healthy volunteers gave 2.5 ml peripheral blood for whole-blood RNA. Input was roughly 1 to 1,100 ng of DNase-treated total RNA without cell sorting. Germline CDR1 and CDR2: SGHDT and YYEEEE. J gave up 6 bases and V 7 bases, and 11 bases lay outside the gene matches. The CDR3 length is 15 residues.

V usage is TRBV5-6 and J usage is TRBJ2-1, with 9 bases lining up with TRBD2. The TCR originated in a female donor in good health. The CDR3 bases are TGTGCCAGCTCCCAGGCGGGAGGGCCAGGCAATGAGCAGTTCTTC. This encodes CASSQAGGPGNEQFF.